Detailed here is one TCR beta chain. A sample-barcoded 5' primer and a J-beta primer mix were used in a second PCR of about 7 to 12 cycles. TCRdb re-analysed the 5' RACE reads in MiXCR, keeping a single row per CDR3 protein. The top ten clones hold more than 20% of a sample with around 2 million distinct CDR3 sequences, 35% to 50% of them seen once. The data were taken from a study of blood T cells in healthy people across ages. The germline CDR1 and CDR2 sequences are KGHSH and LQKENI. The CDR3 consists of 16 residues. The chain combines TRBV18 with TRBJ2-1, with D perhaps being TRBD1 or TRBD2 (5 bases each). The closer fit of TRBJ2-7 to the DNA end suggests the J call may be wrong. The sequence derives from a human donor in good health. The sequenced sample was blood. The CDR3 DNA reads TGTGCCAGCTCCCGCCGGGGCCTATCGGGCGGGCGGGAGCAGTACTTC. Its translation is CASSRRGLSGGREQYF.